The T cell receptor beta chain described here comes from a study of regulatory T cells in long-lasting Graves disease. On this clonotype: A clone one base away is much larger, so this may be a read error.

Time point given: newly diagnosed GD, antithyroid drugs for less than 3 months. From RNA extracted from PBMCs, the TCR library was made. iRepertoire HTBI primers and Arm-PCR of CDR3 regions built TCR beta libraries. TCRdb reanalysed the multiplex PCR reads using MiXCR and keeps one entry per CDR3 protein. The profile shows about 530,000 distinct CDR3 sequences, about 15% of them singletons. This CDR3 contains 16 residues. CDR1 and CDR2 (germline): SGHAT, FQNNGV. These same records also appear under a second study, on T cells in Graves' hyperthyroidism and ophthalmopathy.

This TCR was recovered from a woman aged 35-60 years with Graves disease. Sequencing was performed on peripheral blood mononuclear cells (PBMCs), taken at new diagnosis, from a patient treated with antithyroid drugs. This chain uses TRBV11-2 with TRBJ2-7; 8 positions agree with TRBD1. The CDR3 spells CASSRHSDRVFYEQHF. The CDR3 DNA is TGTGCCAGCAGCAGGCATTCGGACAGGGTTTTCTACGAGCAGCACTTC.